The 6 T cell receptor beta chains in this list originate from one sample, sequenced in a study of T cells in Graves' hyperthyroidism and ophthalmopathy. Amplification targeted TCR beta CDR3 regions from RNA transcripts. A first-round RT-PCR of the TCR CDR3 used the HTBI primer set. MiXCR was run by TCRdb on the multiplex PCR reads, yielding one entry per CDR3 protein. Counted here are about 420,000 distinct CDR3 sequences, around 13% occurring once; the ten biggest clones make up 5% to 6%. Sequenced input: blood. All receptors derive from a woman younger than 30 with Graves' hyperthyroidism.

In its sample, this clonotype was seen many times. The chain links TRBV20-1 to TRBJ1-5, with no clear D. The germline V and J ends were trimmed by 0 bases and 3 bases, with 18 bases remaining between them. Per the germline V gene, CDR1 is DFQATT and CDR2 is SNEGSKA (reference sequence). The CDR3 sequence is 17 residues long. CDR3 DNA sequence: TGCAGTGCTAGAGATACCGGACCCTCCGGGGACAATCAGCCCCAGCATTTT. Translation: CSARDTGPSGDNQPQHF.

Remarks on this clonotype: A much larger clonotype is one base distant, so this may be a read error. The chain couples TRBV9 to TRBJ2-7, with D perhaps TRBD2 (6 bases). The CDR3 length is 14 residues. Germline CDR1 reads SGDLS; CDR2 reads YYNGEE. V lost 4 bases and J 4 bases, leaving 15 bases between the germline ends. CDR3 protein: CASSSQGLVYEQYF. For the CDR3, the DNA is TGTGCCAGCAGCTCCCAGGGACTGGTATACGAGCAGTACTTC. The complete variable domain, with remaining parts taken from reference TRBV9 and TRBJ2-7, reads DSGVTQTPKHLITATGQRVTLRCSPRSGDLSVYWYQQSLDQGLQFLIQYYNGEERAKGNILERFSAQQFPDLHSELNLSSLELGDSALYFCASSSQGLVYEQYFGPGTRLTVT.

Many counts were recorded for this clonotype. The chain recombines TRBV5-1 with TRBJ2-5; 9 bases are shared with TRBD2. Germline V gives CDR1 SGHRS, CDR2 YFSETQ. Trimming removed 2 bases from V and 4 bases from J; junction bases left unmatched: 9. This CDR3 is 16 amino acids long. The DNA of the CDR3 is TGCGCCAGCAGCTTTACTGCAGCGGGAGGCACAGAGACCCAGTACTTC. It codes for CASSFTAAGGTETQYF.

V and J are TRBV6-5 and TRBJ2-2, with D tentatively TRBD1 or TRBD2 (6 bases each). Trimming took off 6 bases at V and 6 bases at J, with 8 bases between the two ends. The V gene's germline CDR1 is MNHEY and CDR2 SVGAGI. The CDR3 covers 12 residues. The CDR3 reads CASSGGSGELFF. The DNA for the CDR3 is TGTGCCAGCAGCGGGGGCTCCGGGGAGCTGTTTTTT.

This clonotype was found many times. The rearrangement uses TRBV12-3 or TRBV12-4 and TRBJ2-1; 7 nucleotides line up with TRBD1. CDR3 size: 12 residues. The V and J ends lost 6 bases and 7 bases, in that order; junction bases with no gene match: 3. The CDR3 sequence: CASSQTGNEQFF. CDR3 sequence (DNA): TGTGCCAGCAGCCAGACAGGGAATGAGCAGTTCTTC.

Ten or more counts support this clonotype. This chain links TRBV5-1 with TRBJ2-3; TRBD2 matches at 14 bases. The CDR3 totals 17 residues. The germline CDR1 and CDR2 sequences are SGHRS and YFSETQ. Trimming took 4 bases from V and 5 from J; bases not matched to a gene: 9. CDR3 sequence reads: CASSPPGLAGAEDTQYF. The DNA of the CDR3 is TGCGCCAGCAGCCCTCCGGGACTAGCGGGAGCGGAAGATACGCAGTATTTT. Complete variable domain (other parts from reference TRBV5-1 and TRBJ2-3): KAGVTQTPRYLIKTRGQQVTLSCSPISGHRSVSWYQQTPGQGLQFLFEYFSETQRNKGNFPGRFSGRQFSNSRSEMNVSTLELGDSALYLCASSPPGLAGAEDTQYFGPGTRLTVL.